Given below is one TCR beta chain in context. Seattle-derived patients entered the study during active infection and were followed longitudinally. These data belong to a study of blood T cell repertoires in COVID-19. In the original analysis: Quantification of nucleated cells was approximated via reference gene primer amplification. Libraries were prepared by immunoSEQ multiplex PCR; TCRdb keeps only in-frame clonotypes and omits some of them. V and J calls plus clone size are reproduced from that table; the DNA served to infer D and trimming. The sample has fewer than 250,000 clones, 80% to 90% seen once; the top ten hold roughly 2.5%. This TCR was recovered from a man aged 25 to 45 with COVID-19, enrolled during active disease. Sequencing was performed on peripheral blood.

DNA of the CDR3: TGTGCCAGTAGTATGATCGGACTTAACTATGGCTACACCTTC. This sequence encodes CASSMIGLNYGYTF. The rearrangement links TRBV19 to TRBJ1-2; D ambiguous. Trimming removed 3 bases from V and 1 base from J, with 9 bases in between. There are 14 residues in the CDR3. Germline V gives CDR1 LNHDA, CDR2 SQIVND (reference sequence).